This T cell receptor beta chain was recovered during a study of blood T cell repertoires in COVID-19. Study-wide background: T cells, B-cell-depleted T cells, or PBMCs provided the cDNA or gDNA that served as material.

The authors' processing: The authors estimated nucleated cell counts from reference gene primer amplification. Libraries were prepared by immunoSEQ multiplex PCR; TCRdb keeps only in-frame clonotypes and omits some of them. V and J calls and clone size are as listed in that table; D and trimming were resolved from the DNA. The sample has 200,000 to 300,000 clones; more than 75% are singletons. V lost 0 bases to trimming and J lost 5 bases, with 17 bases between them. Germline assignment: CDR1 LGHNA and CDR2 YNFKEQ. The CDR3 contains 17 residues. Sequenced input: peripheral blood. The origin of this receptor is an older woman with active or convalescent COVID-19. J is TRBJ2-1 and V is TRBV4-2, with D tentatively TRBD1 (5 bases). CDR3 amino acids: CASSQDIRQGEDNEQFF. The CDR3 coding sequence is TGTGCCAGCAGCCAAGATATCAGGCAGGGCGAGGACAATGAGCAGTTCTTC.